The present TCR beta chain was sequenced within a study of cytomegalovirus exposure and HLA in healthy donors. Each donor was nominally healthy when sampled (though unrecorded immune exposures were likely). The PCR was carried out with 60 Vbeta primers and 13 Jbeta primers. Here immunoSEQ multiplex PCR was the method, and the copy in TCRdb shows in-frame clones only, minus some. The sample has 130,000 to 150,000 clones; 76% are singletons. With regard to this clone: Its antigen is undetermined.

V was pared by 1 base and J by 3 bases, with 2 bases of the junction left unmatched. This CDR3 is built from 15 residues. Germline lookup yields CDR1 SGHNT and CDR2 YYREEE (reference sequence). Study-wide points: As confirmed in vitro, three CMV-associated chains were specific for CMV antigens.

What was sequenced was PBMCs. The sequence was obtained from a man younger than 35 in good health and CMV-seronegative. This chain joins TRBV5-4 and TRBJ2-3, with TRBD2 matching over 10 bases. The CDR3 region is CASSLMGLATDTQYF. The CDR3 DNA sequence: TGTGCCAGCAGCTTGATGGGACTAGCGACAGATACGCAGTATTTT.